A single sample gave rise to the 2 T cell receptor beta chains below, sequenced in a study of T cells in Graves' hyperthyroidism and ophthalmopathy (dated by TCRdb to between 2018 and 2021). The library was produced with multiplex PCR. The data were produced on an Illumina HiSeq 2000. TCR beta CDR3 regions were amplified from RNA transcripts. For the first round of RT-PCR on the TCR CDR3, the HTBI primer set was used together with the Qiagen OneStep RT-PCR kit. The public reads were quality trimmed at Q25 with fastp and then assembled into clones with MiXCR by TCRdb, keeping productive beta chains. CDR3 protein duplicates are merged, each entry listing the most common genes and DNA. For this sample the table gives 650,000 to 800,000 distinct CDR3 sequences, of which over 40% were detected only once. The ten largest account for roughly 6.5% of the sample. The sequenced sample was peripheral blood or thyroid tissue (not recorded which). The receptors derive from an adult man with Graves' disease, either hyperthyroidism or ophthalmopathy (not recorded which).

This chain connects TRBV5-1 to TRBJ1-1; D is perhaps TRBD1 (5 bases). The CDR3 contains 14 residues. CDR1 is SGHRS, CDR2 YFSETQ, per germline. Trimming took off 2 bases at V and 5 bases at J, with 13 bases between the two ends. The chain's CDR3 is CASSFPDSGTEAFF. CDR3 DNA sequence: TGCGCCAGCAGCTTCCCAGACAGCGGTACTGAAGCTTTCTTT.

The chain links TRBV19 to TRBJ2-2; D is possibly TRBD2 (6 bases). The CDR3 is 14 residues long. V lost 6 bases and J lost 7, with 15 bases in between. CDR1 LNHDA and CDR2 SQIVND come from the germline V gene (reference sequence). In DNA form, the CDR3 reads TGTGCCAGTAGCATCACGGGGGAAGGCGGGGAGCTGTTTTTT. Translated: CASSITGEGGELFF.